This T cell receptor beta chain was sequenced during a study of blood T cell repertoires in COVID-19. Study-wide context: The cDNA or gDNA used as material had been derived from T cells, B-cell-depleted T cells, or PBMCs.

The method was immunoSEQ multiplex PCR; TCRdb's version includes in-frame clones alone and lacks a portion of them. Here the sample spans approximately 120,000 clones, over 75% being singletons. The CDR3 is made up of 14 amino acids. Trimming shortened V by 2 bases and J by 8 bases, and 15 bases separated the two germline ends. From germline, CDR1 is MDHEN and CDR2 SYDVKM. The clonotype was recovered from a woman between 45 and 60 years old with acute or convalescent COVID-19. This sequence joins TRBV28 and TRBJ1-1; no clear D. The specimen was peripheral blood. As DNA, the CDR3 is TGTGCCAGCAGTTTAAGCCGGGGTGTCGGGGAAGCTTTCTTT. This codes for CASSLSRGVGEAFF. The full variable domain, in which reference TRBV28 and TRBJ1-1 provide the parts outside the CDR3, is DVKVTQSSRYLVKRTGEKVFLECVQDMDHENMFWYRQDPGLGLRLIYFSYDVKMKEKGDIPEGYSVSREKKERFSLILESASTNQTSMYLCASSLSRGVGEAFFGQGTRLTVV.